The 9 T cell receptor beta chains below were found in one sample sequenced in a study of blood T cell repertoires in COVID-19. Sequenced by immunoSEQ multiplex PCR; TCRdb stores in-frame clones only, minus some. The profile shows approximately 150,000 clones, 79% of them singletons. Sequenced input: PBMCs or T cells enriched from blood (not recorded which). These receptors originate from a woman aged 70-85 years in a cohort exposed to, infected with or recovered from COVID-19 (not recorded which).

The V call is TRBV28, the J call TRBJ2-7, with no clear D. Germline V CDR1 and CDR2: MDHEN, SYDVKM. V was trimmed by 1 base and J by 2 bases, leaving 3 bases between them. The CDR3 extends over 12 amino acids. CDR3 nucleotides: TGTGCCAGCAGTTTATCTACCTACGAGCAGTACTTC. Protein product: CASSLSTYEQYF.

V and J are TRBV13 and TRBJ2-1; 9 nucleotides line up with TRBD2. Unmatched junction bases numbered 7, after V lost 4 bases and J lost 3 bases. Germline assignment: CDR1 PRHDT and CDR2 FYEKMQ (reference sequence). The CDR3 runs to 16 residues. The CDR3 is CASSSILSGGYNEQFF. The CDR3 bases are TGTGCCAGCAGCTCAATACTTAGCGGGGGCTACAATGAGCAGTTCTTC.

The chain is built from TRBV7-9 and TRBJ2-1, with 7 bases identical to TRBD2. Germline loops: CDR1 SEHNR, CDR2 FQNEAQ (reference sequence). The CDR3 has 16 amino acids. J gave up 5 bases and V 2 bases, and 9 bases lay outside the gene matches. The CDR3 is CASSLKGGTGDNEQFF. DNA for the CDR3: TGTGCCAGCAGCTTAAAGGGAGGGACGGGGGACAATGAGCAGTTCTTC.

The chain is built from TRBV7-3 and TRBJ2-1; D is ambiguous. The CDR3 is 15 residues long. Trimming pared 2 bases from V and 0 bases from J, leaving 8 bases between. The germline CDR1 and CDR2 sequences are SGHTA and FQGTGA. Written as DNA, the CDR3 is TGTGCCAGCAGCTTAGGGCCGTCCTCCTACAATGAGCAGTTCTTC. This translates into CASSLGPSSYNEQFF.

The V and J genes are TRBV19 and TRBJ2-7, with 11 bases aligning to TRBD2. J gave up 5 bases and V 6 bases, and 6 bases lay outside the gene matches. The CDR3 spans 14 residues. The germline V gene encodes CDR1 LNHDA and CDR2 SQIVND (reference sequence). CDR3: CASRPLAGGNEQYF. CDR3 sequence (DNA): TGTGCCAGTAGGCCCCTAGCGGGAGGAAACGAGCAGTACTTC. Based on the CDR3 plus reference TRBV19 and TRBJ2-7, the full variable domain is DGGITQSPKYLFRKEGQNVTLSCEQNLNHDAMYWYRQDPGQGLRLIYYSQIVNDFQKGDIAEGYSVSREKKESFPLTVTSAQKNPTAFYLCASRPLAGGNEQYFGPGTRLTVT.

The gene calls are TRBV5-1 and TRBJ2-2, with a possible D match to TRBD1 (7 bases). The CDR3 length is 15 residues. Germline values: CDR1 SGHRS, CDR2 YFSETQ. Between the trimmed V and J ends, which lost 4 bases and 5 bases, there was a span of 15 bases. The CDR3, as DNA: TGCGCCAGCAGCCCCGGGCCAGGGGGGACCGGGGAGCTGTTTTTT. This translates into CASSPGPGGTGELFF.

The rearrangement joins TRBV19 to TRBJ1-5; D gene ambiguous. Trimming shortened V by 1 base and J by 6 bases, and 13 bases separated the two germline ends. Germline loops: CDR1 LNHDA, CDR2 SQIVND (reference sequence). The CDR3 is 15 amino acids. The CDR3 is CASSIGGGRGQPQHF. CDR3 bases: TGTGCCAGTAGTATAGGAGGAGGGCGGGGTCAGCCCCAGCATTTT. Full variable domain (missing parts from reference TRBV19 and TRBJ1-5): DGGITQSPKYLFRKEGQNVTLSCEQNLNHDAMYWYRQDPGQGLRLIYYSQIVNDFQKGDIAEGYSVSREKKESFPLTVTSAQKNPTAFYLCASSIGGGRGQPQHFGDGTRLSIL.

CDR3 amino acids: CASSLGVGEQFF. The CDR3 DNA is TGTGCCAGCAGCTTAGGAGTTGGTGAGCAGTTCTTC. This chain uses TRBV7-3 with TRBJ2-1, with D unresolved. The germline V gene encodes CDR1 SGHTA and CDR2 FQGTGA. The CDR3 is 12 residues long. Between the trimmed V and J ends, which lost 2 bases and 9 bases, there was a span of 8 bases.

The CDR3 sequence is CASSLYPVASGTNNEQFF. DNA of the CDR3: TGTGCCAGCAGCTTATATCCCGTGGCTAGCGGGACCAACAATGAGCAGTTCTTC. V usage is TRBV7-3 and J usage is TRBJ2-1, with 9 nucleotides matching TRBD2. Trimming took 2 bases from V and 5 from J; bases not matched to a gene: 13. Germline CDR1 reads SGHTA; CDR2 reads FQGTGA. The CDR3 has 18 amino acids.